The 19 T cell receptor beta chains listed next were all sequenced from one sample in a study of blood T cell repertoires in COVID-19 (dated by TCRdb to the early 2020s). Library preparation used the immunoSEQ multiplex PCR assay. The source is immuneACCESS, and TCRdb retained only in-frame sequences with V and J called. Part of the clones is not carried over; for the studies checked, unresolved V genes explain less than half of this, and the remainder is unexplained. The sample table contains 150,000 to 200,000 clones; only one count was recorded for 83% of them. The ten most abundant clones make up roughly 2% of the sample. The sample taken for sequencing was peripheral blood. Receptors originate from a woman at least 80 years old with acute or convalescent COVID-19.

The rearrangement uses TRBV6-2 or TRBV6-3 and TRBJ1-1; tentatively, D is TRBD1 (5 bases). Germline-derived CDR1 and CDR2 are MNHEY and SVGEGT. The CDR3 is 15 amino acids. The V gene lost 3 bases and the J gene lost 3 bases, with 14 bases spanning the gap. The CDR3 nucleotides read TGTGCCAGCAGTTATGGTGGGGCGACGGACACTGAAGCTTTCTTT. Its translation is CASSYGGATDTEAFF.

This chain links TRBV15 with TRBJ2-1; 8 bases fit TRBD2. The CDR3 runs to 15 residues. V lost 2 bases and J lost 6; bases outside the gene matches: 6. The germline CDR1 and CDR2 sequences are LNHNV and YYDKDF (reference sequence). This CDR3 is CATSRRSGGVNEQFF. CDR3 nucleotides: TGTGCCACCAGCAGACGGAGCGGGGGCGTCAATGAGCAGTTCTTC.

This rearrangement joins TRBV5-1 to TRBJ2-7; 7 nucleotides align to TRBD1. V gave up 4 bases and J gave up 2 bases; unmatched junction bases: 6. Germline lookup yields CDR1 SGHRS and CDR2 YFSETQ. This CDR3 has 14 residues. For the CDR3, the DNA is TGCGCCAGCAGCGGACCAGGGGGTCCCTACGAGCAGTACTTC. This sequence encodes CASSGPGGPYEQYF.

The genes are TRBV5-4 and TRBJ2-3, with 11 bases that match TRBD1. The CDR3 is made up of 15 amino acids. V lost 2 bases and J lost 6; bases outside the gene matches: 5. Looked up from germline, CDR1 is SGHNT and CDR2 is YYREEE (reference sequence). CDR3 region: CASSFPGQGVDTQYF. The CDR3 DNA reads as TGTGCCAGCAGCTTTCCGGGACAGGGGGTGGATACGCAGTATTTT.

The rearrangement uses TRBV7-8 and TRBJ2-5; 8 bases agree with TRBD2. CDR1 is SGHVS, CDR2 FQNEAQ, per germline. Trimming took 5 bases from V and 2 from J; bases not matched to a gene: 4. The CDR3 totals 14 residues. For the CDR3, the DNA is TGTGCCAGCAGCCCCCCGGGGGGGCAAGAGACCCAGTACTTC. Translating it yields CASSPPGGQETQYF.

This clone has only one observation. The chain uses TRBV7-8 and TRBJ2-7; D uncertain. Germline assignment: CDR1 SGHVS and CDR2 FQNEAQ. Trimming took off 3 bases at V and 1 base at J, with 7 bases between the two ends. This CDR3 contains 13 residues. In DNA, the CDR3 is TGTGCCAGCAGCTTCGGCGGTTCCTACGAGCAGTACTTC. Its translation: CASSFGGSYEQYF.

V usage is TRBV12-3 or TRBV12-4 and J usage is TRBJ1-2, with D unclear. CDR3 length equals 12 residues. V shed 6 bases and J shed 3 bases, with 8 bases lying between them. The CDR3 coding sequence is TGTGCCAGCAGCGGGAACTACTATGGCTACACCTTC. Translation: CASSGNYYGYTF.

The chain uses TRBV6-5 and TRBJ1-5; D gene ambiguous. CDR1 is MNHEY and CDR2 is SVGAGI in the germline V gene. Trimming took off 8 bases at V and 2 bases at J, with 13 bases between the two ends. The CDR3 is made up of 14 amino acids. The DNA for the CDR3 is TGTGCCAGCGGCGAGGGAGCCGGCAATCAGCCCCAGCATTTT. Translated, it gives CASGEGAGNQPQHF.

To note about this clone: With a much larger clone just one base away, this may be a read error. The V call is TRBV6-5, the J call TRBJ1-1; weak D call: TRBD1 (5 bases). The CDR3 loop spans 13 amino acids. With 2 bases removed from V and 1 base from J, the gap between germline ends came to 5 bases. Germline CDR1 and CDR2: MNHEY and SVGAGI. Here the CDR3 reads CASSYQGNTEAFF. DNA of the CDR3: TGTGCCAGCAGTTACCAGGGGAACACTGAAGCTTTCTTT.

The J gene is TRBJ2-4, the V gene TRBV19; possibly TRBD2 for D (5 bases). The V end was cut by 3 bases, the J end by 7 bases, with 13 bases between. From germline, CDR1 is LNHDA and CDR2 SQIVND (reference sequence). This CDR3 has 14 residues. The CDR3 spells CASSITRETNIQYF. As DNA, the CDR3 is TGTGCCAGTAGTATTACCCGGGAAACCAACATTCAGTACTTC.

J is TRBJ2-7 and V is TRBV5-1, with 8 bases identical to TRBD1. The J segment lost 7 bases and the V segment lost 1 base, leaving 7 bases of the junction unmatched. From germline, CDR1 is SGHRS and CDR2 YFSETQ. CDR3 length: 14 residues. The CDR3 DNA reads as TGCGCCAGCAGCTTGAGCCAGGGGGCGGGGGAGCAGTACTTC. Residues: CASSLSQGAGEQYF.

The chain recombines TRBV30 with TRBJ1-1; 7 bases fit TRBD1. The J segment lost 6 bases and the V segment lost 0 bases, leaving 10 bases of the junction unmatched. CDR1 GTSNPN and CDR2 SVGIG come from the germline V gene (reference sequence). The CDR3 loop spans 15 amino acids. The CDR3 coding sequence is TGTGCCTGGAGTGTACCGACAGGGCGGGGAGCTGAAGCTTTCTTT. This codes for CAWSVPTGRGAEAFF.

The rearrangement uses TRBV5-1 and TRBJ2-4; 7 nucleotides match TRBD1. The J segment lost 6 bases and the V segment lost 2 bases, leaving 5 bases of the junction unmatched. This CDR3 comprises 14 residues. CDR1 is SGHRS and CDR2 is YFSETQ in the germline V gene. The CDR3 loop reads CASSLSTGRNIQYF. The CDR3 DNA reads TGCGCCAGCAGCTTATCGACAGGGAGAAACATTCAGTACTTC.

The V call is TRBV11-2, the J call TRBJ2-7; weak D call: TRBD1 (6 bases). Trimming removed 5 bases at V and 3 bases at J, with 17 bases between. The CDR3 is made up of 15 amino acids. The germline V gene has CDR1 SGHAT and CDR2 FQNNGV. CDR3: CASSEGVQVFYEQYF. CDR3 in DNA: TGTGCCAGCAGCGAGGGGGTGCAGGTTTTCTACGAGCAGTACTTC.

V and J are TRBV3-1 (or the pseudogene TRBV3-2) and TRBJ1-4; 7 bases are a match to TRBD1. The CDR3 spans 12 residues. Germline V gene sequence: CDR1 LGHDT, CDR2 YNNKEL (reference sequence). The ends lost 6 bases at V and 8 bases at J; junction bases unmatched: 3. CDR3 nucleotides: TGTGCCAGCAGTCAACAGGGGGAAAAACTGTTTTTT. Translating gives CASSQQGEKLFF.

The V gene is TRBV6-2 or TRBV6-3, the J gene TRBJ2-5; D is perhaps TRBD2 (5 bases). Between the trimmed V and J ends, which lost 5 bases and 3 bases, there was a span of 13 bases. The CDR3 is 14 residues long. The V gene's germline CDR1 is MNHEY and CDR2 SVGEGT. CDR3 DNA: TGTGCCAGCAGTAAAACCGGGATTAAAGAGACCCAGTACTTC. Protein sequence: CASSKTGIKETQYF.

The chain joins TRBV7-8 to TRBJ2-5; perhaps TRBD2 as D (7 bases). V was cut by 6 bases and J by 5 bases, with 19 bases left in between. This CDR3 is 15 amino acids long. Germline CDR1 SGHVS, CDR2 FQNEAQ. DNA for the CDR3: TGTGCCAGCAGAGCCGGGGGGCTGGGAGGGGAGACCCAGTACTTC. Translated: CASRAGGLGGETQYF.

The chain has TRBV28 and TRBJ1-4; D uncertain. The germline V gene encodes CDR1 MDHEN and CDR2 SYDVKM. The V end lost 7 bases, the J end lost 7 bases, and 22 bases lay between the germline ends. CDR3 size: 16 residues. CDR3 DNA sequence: TGTGCCAGCACAATTTGGGGTGGAGGAGGGTCTGAAAAACTGTTTTTT. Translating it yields CASTIWGGGGSEKLFF.

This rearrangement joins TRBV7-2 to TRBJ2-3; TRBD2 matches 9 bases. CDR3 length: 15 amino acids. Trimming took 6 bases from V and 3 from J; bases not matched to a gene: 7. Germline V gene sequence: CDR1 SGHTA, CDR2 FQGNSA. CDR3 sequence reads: CASSSGLAKTDTQYF. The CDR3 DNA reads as TGTGCCAGCAGTTCGGGACTAGCTAAAACAGATACGCAGTATTTT.